Following are 21 T cell receptor beta chains from one sample sequenced in a study. TCRdb re-called the reads through MiXCR, storing one row per CDR3 protein. The table records nearly 15,000 distinct CDR3 sequences, around 34% of them present only once. The specimen was blood. These receptors all come from a human donor.

This clonotype has at least ten counts. The chain carries TRBV30 and TRBJ1-2; 9 nucleotides align to TRBD1. There are 16 residues in the CDR3. CDR1 and CDR2 (germline): GTSNPN, SVGIG (reference sequence). With 1 base clipped from V and 6 bases from J, the junction kept 12 bases outside the gene matches. CDR3 amino acids: CAWSDWDRDYENGYTF. The DNA for the CDR3 is TGTGCCTGGAGTGACTGGGACAGGGATTATGAAAATGGCTACACCTTC.

This clonotype was seen repeatedly, ten times or more. This chain joins TRBV29-1 and TRBJ1-2, with D unclear. Germline V gene sequence: CDR1 SQVTM, CDR2 ANQGSEA. The ends were cut back, 5 bases at V and 6 bases at J, with 13 bases in the middle. This CDR3 comprises 12 residues. This CDR3 reads CSVLKGRDGYTF. The CDR3 DNA is TGCAGCGTTTTAAAGGGTCGTGATGGCTACACCTTC.

The chain is built from TRBV7-6 and TRBJ2-1; D assignment may be TRBD1 or TRBD2 (6 bases each). Trimming took off 1 base at V and 4 bases at J, with 20 bases between the two ends. CDR1 is SGHVS and CDR2 is FNYEAQ in the germline V gene. The CDR3 spans 18 residues. The CDR3: CASSLDPTGRNMYNEQFF. For the CDR3, the DNA is TGTGCCAGCAGCTTAGACCCTACAGGGAGGAACATGTACAATGAGCAGTTCTTC.

This clonotype was found a few times. The chain has TRBV20-1 and TRBJ2-1; D tentatively reads TRBD1 or TRBD2 (5 bases each). This CDR3 is built from 12 residues. Germline assignment: CDR1 DFQATT and CDR2 SNEGSKA (reference sequence). V was cut by 5 bases and J by 9 bases, with 14 bases left in between. For the CDR3, the DNA is TGCAGTGCTGACCCGAGTGGGGGTGAGCAGTTCTTC. Translated, it gives CSADPSGGEQFF.

Comment on this clonotype: Germline and junction disagree at one end, which may indicate a read error. V usage is TRBV30 and J usage is TRBJ2-6, with D perhaps matching TRBD2 (6 bases). There are 18 residues in the CDR3. The germline V gene has CDR1 GTSNPN and CDR2 SVGIG (reference sequence). CDR3 sequence (DNA): TGTGCCCGGAGGGTCCGTGAGCGGAGAATCTCTGGGGCCAACGTCCTGACTTTC. It encodes CARRVRERRISGANVLTF.

In the case of this clonotype: Relative to the germline gene, one junction end is altered; a read error may explain this. This chain uses TRBV6-1 with TRBJ2-5; 11 positions agree with TRBD1. CDR1 MNHNS and CDR2 SASEGT come from the germline V gene. The CDR3 consists of 15 residues. The CDR3 region has the DNA TGTGCCAGCAGTGAAGGGACAGGGGGCGCAGAGACCCGGTACTTC. Protein: CASSEGTGGAETRYF.

This clonotype was seen repeatedly, ten times or more. The chain recombines TRBV4-2 with TRBJ2-1, with D hard to call. Looked up from germline, CDR1 is LGHNA and CDR2 is YNFKEQ. Deletions cut 0 bases from V and 11 bases from J, with 20 bases between. This CDR3 comprises 16 residues. The CDR3 here is CASSQEPVRADNQQFF. CDR3 nucleotide sequence: TGTGCCAGCAGCCAAGAGCCCGTTAGGGCAGACAACCAGCAGTTCTTC.

This clonotype came up many times. The V and J genes are TRBV4-3 and TRBJ2-3, with D unclear. Germline assignment: CDR1 LGHNA and CDR2 YSLEER. There are 14 residues in the CDR3. V was clipped by 4 bases and J by 10 bases, with 18 bases between them. CDR3 sequence reads: CASSPNVGPLSQYF. CDR3 nucleotides: TGCGCCAGCAGCCCTAACGTCGGTCCGCTCTCGCAGTATTTT.

As regards this clonotype: This sequence may be a read error, since a much larger clone differs from it by one base. V usage is TRBV14 and J usage is TRBJ2-7; TRBD1 might be the D (5 bases). V was cut by 3 bases and J by 7 bases, with 22 bases left in between. This CDR3 region has 16 residues. Germline V lookup: CDR1 SGHDN, CDR2 FVKESK. This chain's CDR3 is CASSQVGQGSYNEQYF. In nucleotides, the CDR3 is TGTGCCAGCAGCCAGGTGGGGCAGGGCTCCTACAATGAGCAGTACTTC.

In its sample, this clonotype was seen many times. The V and J genes are TRBV4-2 and TRBJ1-1; D might be TRBD1 (6 bases). CDR3 length equals 15 residues. Germline lookup yields CDR1 LGHNA and CDR2 YNFKEQ. Trimming removed 0 bases at V and 7 bases at J, with 15 bases between. The CDR3 DNA reads TGTGCCAGCAGCCAAGACAACAGGGCCAGCTATGAAGCTTTCTTT. Translation gives CASSQDNRASYEAFF.

Of note for this clonotype: One end of the junction fails to match germline, which may point to a read error. The chain joins TRBV4-2 to TRBJ1-6, with D unresolved. CDR3 length equals 13 residues. The germline CDR1 and CDR2 sequences are LGHNA and YNFKEQ. DNA for the CDR3: TGTGCCATCAGCCAGTCAAGTACTTCACCCCTCCACTTT. Translating it yields CAISQSSTSPLHF.

This clonotype was seen once. A clone one base away is much larger, so this may be a read error. The rearrangement uses TRBV4-3 and TRBJ2-5; 13 nucleotides match TRBD2. Germline loops: CDR1 LGHNA, CDR2 YSLEER. The CDR3 length is 17 residues. V shed 5 bases, J shed 11 bases, and the junction held 17 bases outside the gene matches. This chain's CDR3 is CASSRNGLAGVYNEQYF. For the CDR3, the DNA is TGCGCCAGCAGCAGGAACGGACTAGCGGGAGTCTACAATGAGCAGTACTTC.

This chain uses TRBV4-2 with TRBJ1-2; no firm D call. Germline V CDR1 and CDR2: LGHNA, YNFKEQ. V lost 7 bases and J 3 bases, leaving 9 bases between the germline ends. The CDR3 length is 12 residues. The CDR3 sequence is CASTIDYYGYTF. DNA of the CDR3: TGTGCCAGCACCATCGATTACTATGGCTACACCTTC.

By proportion, this clonotype is medium-sized (0.01 to 0.1%). The V call is TRBV30, the J call TRBJ2-3, with 9 bases aligning to TRBD2. The V gene end was trimmed by 8 bases and the J gene end by 0 bases; junction bases not matched to a gene: 9. Germline CDR1 and CDR2: GTSNPN and SVGIG (reference sequence). The CDR3 sequence is 15 residues long. The CDR3 bases are TGTGCCCTAAGACTAGCGGAGACTAGCACAGATACGCAGTATTTT. Translation gives CALRLAETSTDTQYF.

In its sample, this clonotype ranks as medium-sized (0.01 to 0.1%). This chain joins TRBV6-2 or TRBV6-3 and TRBJ1-3; D gene uncertain. The V end was cut by 2 bases, the J end by 4 bases, with 3 bases between. The germline V gene has CDR1 MNHEY and CDR2 SVGEGT. CDR3 length: 12 amino acids. Here the CDR3 DNA reads TGTGCCAGCAGTTACCAGGGAAACACCATATATTTT. Encoded protein: CASSYQGNTIYF.

This clonotype was picked up many times. This chain connects TRBV4-2 to TRBJ2-1, with no clear D. This CDR3 region has 18 residues. Germline V gives CDR1 LGHNA, CDR2 YNFKEQ. The V end was cut by 2 bases, the J end by 0 bases, with 17 bases between. CDR3 protein: CASSQPDRRRSSYNEQFF. Here the CDR3 DNA reads TGTGCCAGCAGCCAACCTGATCGAAGAAGAAGCTCCTACAATGAGCAGTTCTTC.

The table lists this clonotype with a few counts. The genes are TRBV19 and TRBJ1-5; D perhaps matches TRBD1 (5 bases). The length of the CDR3 is 13 residues. With 4 bases removed from V and 7 bases from J, the gap between germline ends came to 11 bases. CDR1 is LNHDA, CDR2 SQIVND, per germline (reference sequence). The CDR3 DNA sequence: TGTGCCAGTAGTACAGGGCAGTACCAGCCCCAGCATTTT. Its protein is CASSTGQYQPQHF.

This clonotype was recorded a few times. This clone may be a read error of a much larger clone one base away. This sequence joins TRBV29-1 and TRBJ2-4; TRBD2 matches at 10 bases. Germline V gene sequence: CDR1 SQVTM, CDR2 ANQGSEA. The CDR3 sequence is 13 residues long. V trimming: 8 bases; J trimming: 13 bases; junction bases outside the gene matches: 14. CDR3 nucleotide sequence: TGCAGCCCCCTAGCGGGAGACTACAATGAGCAGTACTTC. This codes for CSPLAGDYNEQYF.

Regarding this clonotype: This may arise from a read error, as a much more abundant clone is one base away. The chain has TRBV4-1 and TRBJ2-1; 13 bases fit TRBD2. This CDR3 spans 17 amino acids. CDR1 is MGHRA and CDR2 is YSYEKL in the germline V gene. CDR3 sequence (DNA): TGCGTCAGCAGCCCCTCTCGGACTAGCGGGAGTTACAATGAGCAGTTCTTC. Translated, it gives CVSSPSRTSGSYNEQFF.

V is TRBV12-1 and J is TRBJ2-1; TRBD1, the table's D call, lacks a check against the DNA. TRBV12-1 is designated a pseudogene. The CDR3 length is 15 residues. The CDR3 is CASSFRAPNTDTQFF. DNA for the CDR3: TGTGCCAGCAGCTTTCGAGCGCCGAACACAGATACGCAGTTCTTC.

This clonotype showed up many times. The gene calls are TRBV4-3 and TRBJ1-1, with a weak D call TRBD1 (6 bases). V dropped 0 bases and J dropped 2 bases, with 10 bases sitting between them. The CDR3 is 15 residues long. The germline V gene has CDR1 LGHNA and CDR2 YSLEER. The chain's CDR3 is CASSQDGQLNTEAFF. The CDR3 DNA is TGCGCCAGCAGCCAAGATGGACAGTTAAACACTGAAGCTTTCTTT.